The 4 T cell receptor beta chains below all came from one sample that was sequenced in a study of T-cell memory formation after mild COVID-19 (TCRdb year 2021). The library was generated by 5' RACE. The instrument was an Illumina NovaSeq 6000. The public reads were quality trimmed at Q25 with fastp and then assembled into clones with MiXCR by TCRdb, keeping productive beta chains. Every distinct CDR3 protein forms one entry, paired with its most common genes and DNA. In all, the sample holds a few hundred thousand distinct CDR3 sequences, and about a sixth of those were seen once. The top ten clonotypes cover under 25% of the sample. Sample: PBMCs or a T cell subset sorted from them (not recorded which). The source of these receptors is a young man who had mild COVID-19 (a few samples of this study predate the infection). The sample titles of this study are shuffled in the database, so cell type and time point are left out; the donor was told from shared clones.

The genes are TRBV20-1 and TRBJ2-7, with D maybe TRBD2 (5 bases). Germline V gene lookup returns CDR1 DFQATT and CDR2 SNEGSKA (reference sequence). The CDR3 is 12 amino acids. Trimming left V 6 bases short and J 0 bases short, with 9 bases between. The CDR3 nucleotides are TGCAGTGCCGGACTTACCTCCTACGAGCAGTACTTC. This codes for CSAGLTSYEQYF.

The chain joins TRBV7-2 to TRBJ2-5, with 12 bases fitting TRBD2. Germline CDR1 and CDR2: SGHTA and FQGNSA. This CDR3 spans 17 amino acids. With 1 base clipped from V and 5 bases from J, the junction kept 8 bases outside the gene matches. Here the CDR3 reads CASSLEGVLAGGETQYF. The CDR3 bases are TGTGCCAGCAGCTTAGAAGGCGTTCTAGCGGGGGGGGAGACCCAGTACTTC.

The chain employs TRBV24-1 and TRBJ1-5, with a tentative D call TRBD1 (5 bases). Germline lookup yields CDR1 KGHDR and CDR2 SFDVKD. Deletions cut 9 bases from V and 0 bases from J, with 11 bases between. The CDR3 has 14 amino acids. The CDR3 is CATSGDFSNQPQHF. In DNA form, the CDR3 reads TGTGCCACCTCGGGGGATTTTAGCAATCAGCCCCAGCATTTT.

This clonotype has a handful of counts. This chain uses TRBV20-1 with TRBJ2-5; perhaps TRBD2 as D (7 bases). The CDR3 has 15 amino acids. Germline CDR1 DFQATT, CDR2 SNEGSKA (reference sequence). Trimming pared 6 bases from V and 4 bases from J, leaving 21 bases between. The CDR3 DNA follows: TGCAGTGCAGCCCCCGGGGCGGGGGCCGGAGAGACCCAGTACTTC. It yields the protein CSAAPGAGAGETQYF.